The clone carrying this T cell receptor (beta chain) was seen once. Antigen specificity is unknown. The sample belongs to a study of cytomegalovirus exposure and HLA in healthy donors. Broader study findings: HLA alleles were associated with 17,000 or so TCR beta sequences in a later analysis at 0.05 false discovery rate. The authors later linked a missense DCLRE1C variant to TCR beta V- and J-gene trimming. Usually a TCR sequence was rare, but some public TCRs were found in many donors.

A multiplex PCR was run with 60 Vbeta primers and 13 Jbeta primers. Clones were sequenced by immunoSEQ multiplex PCR, and TCRdb holds only the in-frame ones, with some missing. The sample shows about 160,000 clones, roughly 80% of them seen only once. The CDR3 covers 18 residues. V was clipped by 2 bases and J by 8 bases; unmatched bases: 17. CDR1 is SGHVS, CDR2 FQNEAQ, per germline. Sequencing was done on a sample of PBMCs. This chain connects TRBV7-8 to TRBJ2-1; 8 bases map to TRBD2. The sequence came from a male donor in good health and CMV-seropositive. CDR3 nucleotide sequence: TGTGCCAGCAGCTTAAACCCCCCGTTACGGGAGGGCCGGTATGAGCAGTTCTTC. Amino acids: CASSLNPPLREGRYEQFF.